The 4 T cell receptor delta chains below come from one sample, sequenced in a study of DNA immune sequencing with unique molecular identifiers. A 32-plex genomic DNA assay used primers for all 8 TRDV and 4 TRDJ genes. A 12-nucleotide UMI was added during around 3 barcoding PCR cycles before adapter PCR. TCRdb fed the multiplex PCR reads to CATT. This sample yields 4,000 to 5,500 delta-chain clones, of which around 9.9% are seen a single time; 53% belongs to the top ten. The sample was gamma-delta T cells enriched from blood buffy coat, or unenriched PBMCs (not recorded which). The receptor set was obtained from a human donor in good health.

This clone was recorded at least ten times. The genes are TRDV2 and TRDJ3; TRDD3 aligns across 9 bases. CDR1 GEAIGNYY and CDR2 EKD come from the germline V gene. J lost 0 bases, V lost 2 bases, and 4 bases had no gene match. The CDR3 is 18 residues long. The CDR3 region has the DNA TGTGCCTGTGACAATACTGGGGGAGCCTCCTGGGACACCCGACAGATGTTTTTC. Protein sequence: CACDNTGGASWDTRQMFF.

As for this clone: The translation of this DNA and the TCRdb protein of a much larger clone differ at residue 12, probably owing to a read error; the protein shown here is translated from the DNA. This rearrangement joins TRDV2 to TRDJ1, with 11 bases identical to TRDD3. CDR1 GEAIGNYY and CDR2 EKD come from the germline V gene. The CDR3 runs to 17 residues. V shed 0 bases, J shed 4 bases, and the junction held 9 bases outside the gene matches. CDR3 DNA: TGTGCCTGTGACACCGTTGGGGGATACGCTGGGAACGATAAACTCATCTTT. Protein sequence: CACDTVGGYAGNDKLIF.

The J segment is TRDJ1; no V gene was assigned; TRDD3 is the table's D call and was not checked against the DNA. The CDR3 extends over 18 amino acids. CDR3 sequence: CALGYRWGIQGYTDKLIF. CDR3 nucleotides: TGTGCTCTTGGGTACAGGTGGGGGATACAAGGGTACACCGATAAACTCATCTTT.

The chain carries TRDV1 and TRDJ1; D possibly corresponds to TRDD2 (9 bases). TCRdb does not report a J gene; here it was assigned by matching the DNA to germline references. In germline, CDR1 is TSWWSYY, CDR2 QGS. V lost 4 bases and J lost 0, with 30 bases in between. This CDR3 has 21 amino acids. CDR3 in amino acids: CALGGILPTVLGERYTDKLIF. Here the CDR3 DNA reads TGTGCTCTTGGGGGCATCCTTCCTACCGTTCTGGGGGAAAGGTACACCGATAAACTCATCTTT.